Listed here is a single TCR beta chain. The sample is drawn from a study of T-cell reconstitution after alpha-beta-depleted transplantation in children. Trimming removed 3 bases at V and 8 bases at J, with 16 bases between. Looked up from germline, CDR1 is DFQATT and CDR2 is SNEGSKA (reference sequence). The CDR3 sequence is 13 residues long. Preparation of the TCRbeta library involved a method that used unique molecular identifiers. TCRdb passed the PCR reads through MiXCR, listing each CDR3 protein once. The data contain about 610,000 distinct CDR3 sequences, about 10% of them singletons. The sample consisted of PBMCs from the stem cell graft donor, taken from the stem cell graft. This sequence originates from a human donor who donated a stem cell graft to a child with acute myeloid leukemia. This chain joins TRBV20-1 and TRBJ1-2; TRBD1 might be the D (5 bases). CDR3: CSARDTASVGYTF. For the CDR3, the DNA is TGCAGTGCTAGGGACACAGCGTCGGTCGGCTACACCTTC.